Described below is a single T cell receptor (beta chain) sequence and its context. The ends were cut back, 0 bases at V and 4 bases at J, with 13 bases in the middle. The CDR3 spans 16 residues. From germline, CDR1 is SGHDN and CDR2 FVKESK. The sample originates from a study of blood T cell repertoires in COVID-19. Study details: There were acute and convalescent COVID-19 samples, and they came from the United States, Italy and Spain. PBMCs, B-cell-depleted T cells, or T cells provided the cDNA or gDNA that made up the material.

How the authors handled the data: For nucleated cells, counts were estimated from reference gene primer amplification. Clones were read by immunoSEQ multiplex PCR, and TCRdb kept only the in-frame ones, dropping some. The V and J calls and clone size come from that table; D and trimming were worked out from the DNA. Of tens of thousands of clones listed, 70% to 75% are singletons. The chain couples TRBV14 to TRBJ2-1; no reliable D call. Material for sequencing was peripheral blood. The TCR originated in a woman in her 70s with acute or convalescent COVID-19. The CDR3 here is CASSQEAVYRYNEQFF. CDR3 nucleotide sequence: TGTGCCAGCAGCCAAGAAGCCGTATACCGTTACAATGAGCAGTTCTTC.